This TCR beta chain was identified in a study of CD8 T cells in Susac syndrome. Random-hexamer reverse transcription was applied to about 0.45 to 1 ug RNA. TCR beta CDR3 was amplified by immunoSEQ multiplex PCR. This amplification extended across 54 Vbeta and 13 Jbeta segments. TCRdb ran MiXCR on the immunoSEQ multiplex PCR reads and lists one entry per CDR3 protein. In the table there are 120,000 to 150,000 distinct CDR3 sequences, approximately 94% of which are singletons. As for this clonotype: Its antigen is not known.

The sequenced target, TCR beta, came from blood CD8+ and CD4+ T cells. Through negative isolation, CD4+ and CD8+ T cells were obtained, while TEMRA cells were enriched using FACS. Losses at the gene ends were 3 bases for V and 6 bases for J; bases not matched to a gene: 5. This CDR3 comprises 14 residues. The V gene's germline CDR1 is SGHRS and CDR2 YFSETQ. Study-wide findings and caveats: Clonal expansion was missing from Susac syndrome CD4+ T cell repertoires.

Specimen: CD4+ T cells from PBMCs. This receptor was obtained from a human donor with Susac syndrome. The chain is built from TRBV5-1 and TRBJ2-1; 8 positions agree with TRBD1. The CDR3 here is CASSSSGTGNEQFF. The CDR3 coding sequence is TGCGCCAGCAGCTCATCCGGGACAGGCAATGAGCAGTTCTTC.